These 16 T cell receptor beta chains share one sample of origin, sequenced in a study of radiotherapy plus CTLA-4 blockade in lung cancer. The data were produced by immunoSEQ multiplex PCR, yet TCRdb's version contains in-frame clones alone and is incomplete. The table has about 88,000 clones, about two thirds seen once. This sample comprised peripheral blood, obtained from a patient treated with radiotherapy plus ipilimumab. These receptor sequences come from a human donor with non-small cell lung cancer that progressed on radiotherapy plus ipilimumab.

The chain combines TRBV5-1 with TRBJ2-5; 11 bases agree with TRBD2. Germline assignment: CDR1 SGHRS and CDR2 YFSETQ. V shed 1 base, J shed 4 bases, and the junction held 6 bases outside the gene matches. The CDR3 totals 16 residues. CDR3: CASSLTSGRGIETQYF. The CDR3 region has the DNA TGCGCCAGCAGCTTGACTAGCGGGAGAGGAATAGAGACCCAGTACTTC. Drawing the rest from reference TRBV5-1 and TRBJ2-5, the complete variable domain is KAGVTQTPRYLIKTRGQQVTLSCSPISGHRSVSWYQQTPGQGLQFLFEYFSETQRNKGNFPGRFSGRQFSNSRSEMNVSTLELGDSALYLCASSLTSGRGIETQYFGPGTRLLVL.

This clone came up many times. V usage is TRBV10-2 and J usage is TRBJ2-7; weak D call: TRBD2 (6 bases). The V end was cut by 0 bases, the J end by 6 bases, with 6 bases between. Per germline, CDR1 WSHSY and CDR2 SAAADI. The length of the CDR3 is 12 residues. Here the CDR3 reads CASSESGLEQYF. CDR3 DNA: TGCGCCAGCAGTGAGTCGGGACTCGAGCAGTACTTC.

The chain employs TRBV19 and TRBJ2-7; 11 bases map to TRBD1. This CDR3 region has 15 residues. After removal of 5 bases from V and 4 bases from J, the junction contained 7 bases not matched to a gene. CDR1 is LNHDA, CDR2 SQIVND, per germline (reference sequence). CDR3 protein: CASSRGGTGGYEQYF. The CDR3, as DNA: TGTGCCAGTAGTCGCGGCGGGACAGGGGGTTACGAGCAGTACTTC.

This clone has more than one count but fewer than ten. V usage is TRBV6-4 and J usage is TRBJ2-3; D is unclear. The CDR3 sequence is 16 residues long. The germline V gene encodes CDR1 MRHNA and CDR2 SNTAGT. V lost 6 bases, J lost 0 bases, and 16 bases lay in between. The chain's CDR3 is CASSYIPGFSTDTQYF. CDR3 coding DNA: TGTGCCAGCAGCTACATACCCGGTTTTAGCACAGATACGCAGTATTTT.

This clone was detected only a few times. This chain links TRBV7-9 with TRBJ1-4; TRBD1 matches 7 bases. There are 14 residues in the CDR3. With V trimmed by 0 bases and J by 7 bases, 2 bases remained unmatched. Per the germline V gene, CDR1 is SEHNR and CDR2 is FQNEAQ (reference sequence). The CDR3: CASSLAGGGEKLFF. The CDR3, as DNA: TGTGCCAGCAGCTTAGCAGGGGGCGGTGAAAAACTGTTTTTT.

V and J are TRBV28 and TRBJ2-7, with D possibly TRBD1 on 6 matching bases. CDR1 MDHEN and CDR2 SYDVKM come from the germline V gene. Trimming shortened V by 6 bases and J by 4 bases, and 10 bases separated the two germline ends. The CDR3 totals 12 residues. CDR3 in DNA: TGTGCCAGCAGCCCGGACAGTTACGAGCAGTACTTC. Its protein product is CASSPDSYEQYF.

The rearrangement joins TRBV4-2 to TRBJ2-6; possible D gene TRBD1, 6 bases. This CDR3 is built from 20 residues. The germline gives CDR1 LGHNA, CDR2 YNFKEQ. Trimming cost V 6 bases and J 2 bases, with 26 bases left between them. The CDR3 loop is CASRPRMLGALDAGANVLTF. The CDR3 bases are TGTGCCAGCAGACCAAGAATGTTGGGGGCGCTTGACGCTGGGGCCAACGTCCTGACTTTC.

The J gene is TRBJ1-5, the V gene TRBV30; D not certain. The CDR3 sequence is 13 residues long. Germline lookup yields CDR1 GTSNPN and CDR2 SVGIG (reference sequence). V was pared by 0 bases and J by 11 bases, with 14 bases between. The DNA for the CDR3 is TGTGCCTGGAGTGTAAAAGCCACCTGGTCCCAGCATTTT. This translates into CAWSVKATWSQHF.

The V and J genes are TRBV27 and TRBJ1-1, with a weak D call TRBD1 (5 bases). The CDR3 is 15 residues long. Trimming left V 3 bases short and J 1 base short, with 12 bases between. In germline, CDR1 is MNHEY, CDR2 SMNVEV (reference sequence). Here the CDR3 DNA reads TGTGCCAGCAGTTTGGGGGGGACCCAGAACACTGAAGCTTTCTTT. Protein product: CASSLGGTQNTEAFF.

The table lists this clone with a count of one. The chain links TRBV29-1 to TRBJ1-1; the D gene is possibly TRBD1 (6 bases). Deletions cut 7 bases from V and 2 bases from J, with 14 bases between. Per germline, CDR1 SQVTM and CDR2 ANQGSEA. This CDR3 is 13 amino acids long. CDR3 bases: TGCAGCGCCGAGGGGGAACTCAACACTGAAGCTTTCTTT. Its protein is CSAEGELNTEAFF.

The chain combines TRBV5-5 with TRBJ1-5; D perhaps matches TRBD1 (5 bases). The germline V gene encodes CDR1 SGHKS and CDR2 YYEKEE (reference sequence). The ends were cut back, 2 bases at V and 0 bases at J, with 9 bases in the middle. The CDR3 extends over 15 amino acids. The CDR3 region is CASSLLGDSNQPQHF. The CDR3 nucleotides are TGTGCCAGCAGCTTACTAGGGGATAGCAATCAGCCCCAGCATTTT.

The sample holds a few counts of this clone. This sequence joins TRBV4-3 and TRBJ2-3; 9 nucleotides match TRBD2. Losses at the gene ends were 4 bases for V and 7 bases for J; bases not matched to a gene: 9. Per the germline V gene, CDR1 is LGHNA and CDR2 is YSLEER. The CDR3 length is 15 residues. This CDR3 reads CASSPPGGGVYTQYF. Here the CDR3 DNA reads TGCGCCAGCAGCCCTCCCGGCGGGGGGGTATATACGCAGTATTTT.

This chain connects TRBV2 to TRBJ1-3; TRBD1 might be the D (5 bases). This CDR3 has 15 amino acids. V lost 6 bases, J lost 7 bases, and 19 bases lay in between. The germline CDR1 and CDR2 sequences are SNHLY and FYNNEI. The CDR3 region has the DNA TGTGCCAGCAGGCCCGACAGTTCCGTAAGGAACACCATATATTTT. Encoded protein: CASRPDSSVRNTIYF. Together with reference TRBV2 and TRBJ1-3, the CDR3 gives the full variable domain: EPEVTQTPSHQVTQMGQEVILRCVPISNHLYFYWYRQILGQKVEFLVSFYNNEISEKSEIFDDQFSVERPDGSNFTLKIRSTKLEDSAMYFCASRPDSSVRNTIYFGEGSWLTVV.

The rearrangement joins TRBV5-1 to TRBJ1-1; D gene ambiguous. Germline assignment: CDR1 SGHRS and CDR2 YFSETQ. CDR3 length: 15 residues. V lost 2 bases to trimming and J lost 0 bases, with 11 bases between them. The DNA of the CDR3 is TGCGCCAGCAGCTTCGACCCTGAGGTGAACACTGAAGCTTTCTTT. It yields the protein CASSFDPEVNTEAFF.

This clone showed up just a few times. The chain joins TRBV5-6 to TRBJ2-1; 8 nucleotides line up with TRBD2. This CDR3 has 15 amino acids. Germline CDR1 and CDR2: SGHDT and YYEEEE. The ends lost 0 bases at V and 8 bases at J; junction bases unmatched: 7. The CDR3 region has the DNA TGTGCCAGCAGCTTGGATCTCGGGGGGGACGATGAGCAGTTCTTC. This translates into CASSLDLGGDDEQFF.

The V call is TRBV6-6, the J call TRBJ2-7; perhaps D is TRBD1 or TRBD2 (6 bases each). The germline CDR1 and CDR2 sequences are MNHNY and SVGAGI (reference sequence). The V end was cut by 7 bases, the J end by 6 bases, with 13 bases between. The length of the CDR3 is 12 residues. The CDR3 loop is CASTHGGGEQYF. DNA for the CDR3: TGTGCCAGCACCCATGGAGGGGGCGAGCAGTACTTC.